This TCR beta chain is from a study of T cell responses to AZD1222 COVID-19 vaccine. On the study more broadly: Second-dose recipients at about 4 or about 12 weeks were treated as one pooled group. General study results and limits: Spike-wide coverage was observed for vaccine-associated CD4 TCRs, with dominant responses at 160-218 and 743-854.

Assay used: immunoSEQ multiplex PCR; TCRdb lists only in-frame clones, some missing. The table records under 35,000 clones, roughly 92% of them present only once. This clone was detected once. Its cognate antigen is unknown. This sequence was found in an adult in good health. Specimen: peripheral blood, collected on day 0 of AZD1222 vaccination.

CDR3 nucleotide sequence: TGTGCCAGCAGCGGAACAGGGGTGTGGGGAAACACCATATATTTT. It yields the protein CASSGTGVWGNTIYF. The V call is TRBV9, the J call TRBJ1-3; 7 nucleotides line up with TRBD1. The J segment lost 4 bases and the V segment lost 3 bases, leaving 7 bases of the junction unmatched. This CDR3 region has 15 residues. Germline CDR1 reads SGDLS; CDR2 reads YYNGEE. The entire variable domain, with the rest obtained from reference TRBV9 and TRBJ1-3, is as follows: DSGVTQTPKHLITATGQRVTLRCSPRSGDLSVYWYQQSLDQGLQFLIQYYNGEERAKGNILERFSAQQFPDLHSELNLSSLELGDSALYFCASSGTGVWGNTIYFGEGSWLTVV.